The entry below gives a single T cell receptor (beta chain) sequence along with its context. This table comes from immunoSEQ multiplex PCR, and its TCRdb copy is limited to in-frame clones, with some not included. The table lists around 300,000 clones, under 90% of them singletons. V lost 3 bases, J lost 4 bases, and 9 bases stayed unmatched. In germline, CDR1 is SGHRS, CDR2 YFSETQ. This CDR3 is built from 15 residues. The data were obtained in a study of blood T cell repertoires in COVID-19. Overall study context: The origin of the acute and convalescent COVID-19 samples was the United States, Italy and Spain.

The gene calls are TRBV5-1 and TRBJ2-7; 8 nucleotides line up with TRBD2. This TCR came from a man aged 50 to 60 with acute or convalescent COVID-19. Specimen: peripheral blood. The CDR3 loop reads CASSYKERGWYEQYF. In DNA form, the CDR3 reads TGCGCCAGCAGCTACAAGGAGCGGGGGTGGTACGAGCAGTACTTC.